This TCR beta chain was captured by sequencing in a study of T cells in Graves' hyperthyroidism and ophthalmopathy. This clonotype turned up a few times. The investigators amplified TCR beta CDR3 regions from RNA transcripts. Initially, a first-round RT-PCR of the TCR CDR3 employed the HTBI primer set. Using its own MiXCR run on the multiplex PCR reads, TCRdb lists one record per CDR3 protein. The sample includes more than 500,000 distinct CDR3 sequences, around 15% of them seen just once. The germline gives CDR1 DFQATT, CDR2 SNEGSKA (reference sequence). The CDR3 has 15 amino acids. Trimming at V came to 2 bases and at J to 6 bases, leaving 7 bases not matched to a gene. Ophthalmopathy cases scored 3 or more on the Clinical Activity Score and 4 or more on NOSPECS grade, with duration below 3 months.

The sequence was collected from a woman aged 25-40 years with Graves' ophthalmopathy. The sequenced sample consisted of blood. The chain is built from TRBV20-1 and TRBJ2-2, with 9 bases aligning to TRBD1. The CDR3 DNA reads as TGCAGTGCTAGACCAGGGGGACAGGGCCCCGGGGAGCTGTTTTTT. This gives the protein CSARPGGQGPGELFF.